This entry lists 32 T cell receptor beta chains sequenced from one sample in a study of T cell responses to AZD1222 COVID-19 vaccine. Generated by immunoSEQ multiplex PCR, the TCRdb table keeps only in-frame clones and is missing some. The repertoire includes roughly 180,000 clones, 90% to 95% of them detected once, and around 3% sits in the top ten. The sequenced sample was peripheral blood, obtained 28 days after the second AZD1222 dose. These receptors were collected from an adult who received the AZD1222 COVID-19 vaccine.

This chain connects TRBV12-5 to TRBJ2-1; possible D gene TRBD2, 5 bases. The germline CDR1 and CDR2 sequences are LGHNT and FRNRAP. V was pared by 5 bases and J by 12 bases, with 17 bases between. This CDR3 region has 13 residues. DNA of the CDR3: TGTGCTAGTGGTCCCGGCCTAGCTATAGGGCAGTTCTTC. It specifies CASGPGLAIGQFF.

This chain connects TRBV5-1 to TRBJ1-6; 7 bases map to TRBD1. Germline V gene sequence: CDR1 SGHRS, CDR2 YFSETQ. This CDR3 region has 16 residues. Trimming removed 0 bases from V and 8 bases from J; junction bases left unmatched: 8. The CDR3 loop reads CASSLADRDLDSPLHF. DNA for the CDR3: TGCGCCAGCAGCTTGGCTGACAGGGACCTCGATTCACCCCTCCACTTT.

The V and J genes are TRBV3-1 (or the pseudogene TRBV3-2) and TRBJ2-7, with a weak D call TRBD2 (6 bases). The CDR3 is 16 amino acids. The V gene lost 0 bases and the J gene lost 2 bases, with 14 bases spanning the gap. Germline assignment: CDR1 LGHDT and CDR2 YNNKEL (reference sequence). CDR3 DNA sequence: TGTGCCAGCAGCCAAGATCAGCTAGCGCATCCCTACGAGCAGTACTTC. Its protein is CASSQDQLAHPYEQYF.

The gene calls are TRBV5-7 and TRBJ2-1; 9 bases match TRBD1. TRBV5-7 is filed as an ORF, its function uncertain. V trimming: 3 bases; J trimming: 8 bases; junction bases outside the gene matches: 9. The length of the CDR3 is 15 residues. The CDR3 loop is CASSWGQGGGDEQFF. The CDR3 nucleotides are TGTGCCAGCAGCTGGGGACAGGGTGGAGGCGATGAGCAGTTCTTC.

The CDR3 sequence: CASSWAGVRETQYF. The DNA for the CDR3 is TGTGCCAGCAGCTGGGCGGGAGTACGGGAGACCCAGTACTTC. The chain recombines TRBV7-3 with TRBJ2-5; TRBD2 aligns across 7 bases. Germline V gene sequence: CDR1 SGHTA, CDR2 FQGTGA. J lost 5 bases, V lost 4 bases, and 7 bases had no gene match. The CDR3 runs to 14 residues.

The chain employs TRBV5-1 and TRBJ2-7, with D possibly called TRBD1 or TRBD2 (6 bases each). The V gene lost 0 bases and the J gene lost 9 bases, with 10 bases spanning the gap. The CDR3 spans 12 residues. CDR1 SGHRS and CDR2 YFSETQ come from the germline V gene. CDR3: CASSLAEGGQYF. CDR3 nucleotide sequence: TGCGCCAGCAGCTTGGCCGAGGGGGGGCAGTACTTC.

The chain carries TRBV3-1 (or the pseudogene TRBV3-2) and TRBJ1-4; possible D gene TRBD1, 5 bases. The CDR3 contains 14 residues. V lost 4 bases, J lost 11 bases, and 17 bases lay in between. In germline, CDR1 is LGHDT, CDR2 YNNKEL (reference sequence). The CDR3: CASSPRAEGRKLFF. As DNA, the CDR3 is TGTGCCAGCAGCCCCCGGGCGGAGGGGAGGAAACTGTTTTTT.

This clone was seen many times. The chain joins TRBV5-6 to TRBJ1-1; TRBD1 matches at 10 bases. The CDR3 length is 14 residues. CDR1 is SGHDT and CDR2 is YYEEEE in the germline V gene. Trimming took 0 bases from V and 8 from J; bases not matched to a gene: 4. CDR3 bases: TGTGCCAGCAGCTTGGGACAGGGGGCGCGAGAAGCTTTCTTT. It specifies CASSLGQGAREAFF.

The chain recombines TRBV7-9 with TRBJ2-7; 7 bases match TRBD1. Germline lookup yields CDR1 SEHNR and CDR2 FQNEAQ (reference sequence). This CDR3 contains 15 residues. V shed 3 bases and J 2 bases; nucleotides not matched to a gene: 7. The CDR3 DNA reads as TGTGCCAGCAGCTTGCCGGGACAGACCACCTACGAGCAGTACTTC. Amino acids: CASSLPGQTTYEQYF.

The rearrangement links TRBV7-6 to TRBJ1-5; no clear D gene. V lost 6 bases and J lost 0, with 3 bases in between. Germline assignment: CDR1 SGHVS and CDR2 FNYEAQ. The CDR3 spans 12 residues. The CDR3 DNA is TGTGCCAGCAGTCATAGCAATCAGCCCCAGCATTTT. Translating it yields CASSHSNQPQHF.

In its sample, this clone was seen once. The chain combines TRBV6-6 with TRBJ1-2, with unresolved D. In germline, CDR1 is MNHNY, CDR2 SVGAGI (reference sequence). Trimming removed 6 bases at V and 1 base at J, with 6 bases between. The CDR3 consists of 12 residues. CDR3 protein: CASSPRNYGYTF. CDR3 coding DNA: TGTGCCAGCAGCCCCCGTAACTATGGCTACACCTTC.

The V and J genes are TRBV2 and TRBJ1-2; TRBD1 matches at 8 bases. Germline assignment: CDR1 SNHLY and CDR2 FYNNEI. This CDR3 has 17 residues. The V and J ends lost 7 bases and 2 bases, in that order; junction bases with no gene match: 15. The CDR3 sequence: CASTLLYTDRGNYGYTF. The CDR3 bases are TGTGCCAGCACTCTCCTATATACTGACAGGGGCAACTATGGCTACACCTTC.

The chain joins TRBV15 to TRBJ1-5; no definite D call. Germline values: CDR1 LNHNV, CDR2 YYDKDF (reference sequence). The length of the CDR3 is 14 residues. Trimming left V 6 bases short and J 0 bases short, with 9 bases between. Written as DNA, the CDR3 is TGTGCCACCAGTATACAGCTTAGCAATCAGCCCCAGCATTTT. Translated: CATSIQLSNQPQHF.

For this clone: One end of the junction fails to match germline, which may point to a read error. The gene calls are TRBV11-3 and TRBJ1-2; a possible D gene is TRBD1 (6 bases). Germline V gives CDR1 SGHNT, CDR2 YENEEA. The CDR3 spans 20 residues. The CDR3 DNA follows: TGTGCCAGCAGCCCTAGAGCGGGGAAAACAGGGATGTTATCTAACTATGACTACACCTTC. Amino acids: CASSPRAGKTGMLSNYDYTF.

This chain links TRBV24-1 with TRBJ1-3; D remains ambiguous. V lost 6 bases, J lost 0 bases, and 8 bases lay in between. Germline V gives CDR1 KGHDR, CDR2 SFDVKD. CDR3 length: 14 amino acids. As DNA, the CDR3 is TGTGCCACCAGTAGCGGCAGCTCTGGAAACACCATATATTTT. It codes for CATSSGSSGNTIYF.

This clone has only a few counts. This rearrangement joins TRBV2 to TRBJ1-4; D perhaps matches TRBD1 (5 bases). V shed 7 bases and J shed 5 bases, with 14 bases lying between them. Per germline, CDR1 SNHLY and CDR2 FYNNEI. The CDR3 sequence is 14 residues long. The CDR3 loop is CASNGGTGNEKLFF. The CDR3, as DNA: TGTGCCAGCAATGGTGGGACGGGAAATGAAAAACTGTTTTTT.

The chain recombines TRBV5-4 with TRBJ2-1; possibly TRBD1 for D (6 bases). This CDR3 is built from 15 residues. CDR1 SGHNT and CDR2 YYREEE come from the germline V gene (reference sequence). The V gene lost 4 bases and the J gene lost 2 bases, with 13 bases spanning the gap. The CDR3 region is CASSRGGFPYNEQFF. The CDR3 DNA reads TGTGCCAGCAGCAGAGGGGGATTCCCCTACAATGAGCAGTTCTTC.

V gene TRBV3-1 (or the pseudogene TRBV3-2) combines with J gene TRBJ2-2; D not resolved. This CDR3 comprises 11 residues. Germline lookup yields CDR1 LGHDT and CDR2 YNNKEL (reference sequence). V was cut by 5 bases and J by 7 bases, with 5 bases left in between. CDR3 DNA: TGTGCCAGCAGCACGCTCGGGGAGCTGTTTTTT. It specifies CASSTLGELFF.

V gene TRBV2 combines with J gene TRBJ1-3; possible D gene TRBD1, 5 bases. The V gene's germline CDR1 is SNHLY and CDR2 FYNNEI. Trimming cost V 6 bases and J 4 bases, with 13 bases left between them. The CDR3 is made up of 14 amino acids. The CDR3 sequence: CASRWGGPGNTIYF. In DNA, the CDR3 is TGTGCCAGCAGGTGGGGGGGACCCGGAAACACCATATATTTT.

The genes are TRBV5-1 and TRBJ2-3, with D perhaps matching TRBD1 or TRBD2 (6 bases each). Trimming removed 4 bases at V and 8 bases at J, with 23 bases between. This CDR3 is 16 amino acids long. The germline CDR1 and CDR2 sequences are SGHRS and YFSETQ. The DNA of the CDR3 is TGCGCCAGCAGCGAGGAACTGAGGGCGGGGACAAGTACGCAGTATTTT. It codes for CASSEELRAGTSTQYF.

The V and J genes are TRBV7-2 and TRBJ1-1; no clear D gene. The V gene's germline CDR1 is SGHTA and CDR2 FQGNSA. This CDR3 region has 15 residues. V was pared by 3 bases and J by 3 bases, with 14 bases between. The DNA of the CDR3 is TGTGCCAGCAGCTTCCTAAGGCGAGGTTACACTGAAGCTTTCTTT. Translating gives CASSFLRRGYTEAFF.

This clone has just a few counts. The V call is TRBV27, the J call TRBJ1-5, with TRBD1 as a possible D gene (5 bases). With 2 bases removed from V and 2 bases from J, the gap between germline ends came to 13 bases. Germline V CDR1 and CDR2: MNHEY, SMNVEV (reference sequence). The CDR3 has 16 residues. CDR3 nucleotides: TGTGCCAGCAGTTTACTGTCAGGGATTGGCAATCAGCCCCAGCATTTT. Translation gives CASSLLSGIGNQPQHF.

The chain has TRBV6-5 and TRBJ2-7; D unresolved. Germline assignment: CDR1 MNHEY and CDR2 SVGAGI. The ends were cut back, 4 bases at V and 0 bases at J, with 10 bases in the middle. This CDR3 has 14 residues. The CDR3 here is CASSSQPSSYEQYF. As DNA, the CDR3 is TGTGCCAGCAGTTCTCAACCAAGCTCCTACGAGCAGTACTTC.

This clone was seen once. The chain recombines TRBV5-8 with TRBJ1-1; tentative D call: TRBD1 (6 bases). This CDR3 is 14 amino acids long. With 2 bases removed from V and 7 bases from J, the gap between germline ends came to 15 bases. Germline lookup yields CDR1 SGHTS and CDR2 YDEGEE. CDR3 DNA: TGTGCCAGCAGCTTTAGGGCAGGGGTGGGTGAAGCTTTCTTT. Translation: CASSFRAGVGEAFF.

The CDR3 protein is CASSPVGNTEAFF. The CDR3 DNA reads TGTGCCAGCAGTCCAGTGGGGAACACTGAAGCTTTCTTT. The rearrangement links TRBV6-5 to TRBJ1-1; unclear D gene. The CDR3 loop spans 13 amino acids. V lost 5 bases to trimming and J lost 1 base, with 8 bases between them. Germline V CDR1 and CDR2: MNHEY, SVGAGI.

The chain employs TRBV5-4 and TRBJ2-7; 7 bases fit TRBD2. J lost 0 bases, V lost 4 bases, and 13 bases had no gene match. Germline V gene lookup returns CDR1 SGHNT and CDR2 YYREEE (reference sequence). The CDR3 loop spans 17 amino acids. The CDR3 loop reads CASSLGVSGVSSYEQYF. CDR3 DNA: TGTGCCAGCAGCCTCGGCGTAAGCGGGGTGAGCTCCTACGAGCAGTACTTC.

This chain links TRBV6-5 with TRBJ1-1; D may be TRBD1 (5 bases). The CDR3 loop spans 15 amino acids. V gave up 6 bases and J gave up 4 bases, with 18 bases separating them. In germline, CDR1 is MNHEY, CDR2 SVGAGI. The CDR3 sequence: CASSQSGRRGTEAFF. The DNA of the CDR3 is TGTGCCAGCAGCCAATCGGGGCGCCGCGGCACTGAAGCTTTCTTT.

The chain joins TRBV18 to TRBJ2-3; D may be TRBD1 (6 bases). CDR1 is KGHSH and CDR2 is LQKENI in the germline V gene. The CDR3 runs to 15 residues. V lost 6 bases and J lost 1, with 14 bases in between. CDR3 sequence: CASSGKQGGTDTQYF. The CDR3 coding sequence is TGTGCCAGCTCGGGCAAACAGGGTGGCACAGATACGCAGTATTTT. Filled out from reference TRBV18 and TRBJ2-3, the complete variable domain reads NAGVMQNPRHLVRRRGQEARLRCSPMKGHSHVYWYRQLPEEGLKFMVYLQKENIIDESGMPKERFSAEFPKEGPSILRIQQVVRGDSAAYFCASSGKQGGTDTQYFGPGTRLTVL.

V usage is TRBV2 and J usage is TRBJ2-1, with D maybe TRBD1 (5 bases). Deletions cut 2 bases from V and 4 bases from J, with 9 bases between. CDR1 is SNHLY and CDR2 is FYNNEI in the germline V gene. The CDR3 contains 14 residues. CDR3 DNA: TGTGCCAGCAGTGAATGGGGCGTATACAATGAGCAGTTCTTC. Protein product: CASSEWGVYNEQFF.

The CDR3 DNA reads as TGTGCCAGTAGTAGGGGCGGGTGGGGCAATGAGCAGTTCTTC. It yields the protein CASSRGGWGNEQFF. This sequence joins TRBV19 and TRBJ2-1; D may match TRBD1 or TRBD2 (5 bases each). The CDR3 runs to 14 residues. Between the trimmed V and J ends, which lost 4 bases and 6 bases, there was a span of 13 bases. Germline V lookup: CDR1 LNHDA, CDR2 SQIVND (reference sequence).

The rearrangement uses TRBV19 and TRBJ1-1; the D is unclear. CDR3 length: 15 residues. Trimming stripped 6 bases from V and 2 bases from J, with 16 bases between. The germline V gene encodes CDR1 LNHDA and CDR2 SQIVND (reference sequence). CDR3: CASRWEGQSNTEAFF. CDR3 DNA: TGTGCCAGTAGATGGGAAGGCCAATCTAACACTGAAGCTTTCTTT.

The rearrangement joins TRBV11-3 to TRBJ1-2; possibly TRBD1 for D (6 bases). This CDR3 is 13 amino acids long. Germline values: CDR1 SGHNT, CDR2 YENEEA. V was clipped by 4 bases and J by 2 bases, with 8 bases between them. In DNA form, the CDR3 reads TGTGCCAGCAGCTCCCAGGGGAACTATGGCTACACCTTC. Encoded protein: CASSSQGNYGYTF.